This entry lists 21 T cell receptor beta chains sequenced from one sample in a study of T cells expressing NK-cell markers. TCRdb reanalyzed the 5' RACE reads and collapses them to one entry per CDR3 protein, without DNA. This repertoire comprises over 120,000 distinct CDR3 sequences; its ten largest clones make up around 12%. Sequenced material: blood T cells: a sorted CD56 or NKG2C T cell subset, CD4+ or CD8+ T cells, or bulk PBMC T cells (not recorded which). These receptors were taken from a man aged 18 to 35 in good health.

The V and J genes are TRBV27 and TRBJ2-7; TCRdb gives TRBD2 as the D gene, but with no DNA this cannot be confirmed. The CDR3 extends over 12 amino acids. Germline CDR1 MNHEY, CDR2 SMNVEV (reference sequence). The CDR3 loop is CASSLPGLATYF.

The V gene is TRBV20-1, the J gene TRBJ1-5. The CDR3 length is 14 residues. Per the germline V gene, CDR1 is DFQATT and CDR2 is SNEGSKA (reference sequence). The CDR3 protein is CSARVWIGDQPQHF.

The gene calls are TRBV27 and TRBJ2-1; with no DNA, the TCRdb D assignment of TRBD2 cannot be verified. Germline values: CDR1 MNHEY, CDR2 SMNVEV (reference sequence). The CDR3 extends over 13 amino acids. Here the CDR3 reads CATEGLAGNEQFF.

This rearrangement joins TRBV9 to TRBJ2-2. The germline V gene has CDR1 SGDLS and CDR2 YYNGEE. This CDR3 is built from 13 residues. This chain's CDR3 is CASKDRKTGELFF.

The chain's CDR3 is CASSARRYQETQYF. This chain uses TRBV11-2 with TRBJ2-5. Germline CDR1 reads SGHAT; CDR2 reads FQNNGV. The CDR3 is 14 amino acids.

The rearrangement links TRBV27 to TRBJ2-2. The CDR3 consists of 13 residues. Germline assignment: CDR1 MNHEY and CDR2 SMNVEV (reference sequence). The CDR3 loop reads CASSLTNTGELFF.

The genes are TRBV18 and TRBJ2-1; no DNA is available, so the TRBD2 call from TCRdb remains unchecked. The CDR3 has 15 residues. CDR1 KGHSH and CDR2 LQKENI come from the germline V gene. The CDR3 reads CASSSAYSSYNEQFF.

This sequence joins TRBV18 and TRBJ1-6. Germline V lookup: CDR1 KGHSH, CDR2 LQKENI. The CDR3 is made up of 16 amino acids. CDR3 sequence: CASSLTPAFYNSPLHF.

This chain uses TRBV7-8 with TRBJ2-7; TCRdb's assignment of TRBD2 cannot be checked, as there is no DNA. The CDR3 is made up of 19 amino acids. Germline-derived CDR1 and CDR2 are SGHVS and FQNEAQ. The CDR3 loop is CASSLDASLAGGRAYEQYF.

The chain combines TRBV29-1 with TRBJ2-5; the TRBD2 assignment by TCRdb is unverifiable without DNA. This CDR3 has 16 amino acids. Germline V CDR1 and CDR2: SQVTM, ANQGSEA. CDR3 amino acids: CSVPTSGRALQETQYF.

The chain has TRBV20-1 and TRBJ2-7; with no DNA, the TCRdb D assignment of TRBD1 cannot be verified. The CDR3 is 17 residues long. CDR1 DFQATT and CDR2 SNEGSKA come from the germline V gene (reference sequence). The chain's CDR3 is CSAIDRGLGGTSYEQYF.

The CDR3 sequence is CASSLAGPDREQYF. V gene TRBV5-5 combines with J gene TRBJ2-7. This CDR3 has 14 residues. Germline lookup yields CDR1 SGHKS and CDR2 YYEKEE (reference sequence).

V gene TRBV13 combines with J gene TRBJ2-1; TCRdb's assignment of TRBD1 cannot be checked, as there is no DNA. The CDR3 is 19 residues long. Germline assignment: CDR1 PRHDT and CDR2 FYEKMQ (reference sequence). CDR3 region: CASSSSRQPGQPLYNEQFF.

This chain uses TRBV5-6 with TRBJ2-1; TCRdb's D gene call, TRBD1, goes unchecked for lack of DNA. The CDR3 is made up of 15 amino acids. The V gene's germline CDR1 is SGHDT and CDR2 YYEEEE. The CDR3 loop is CASSLDSDSYNEQFF.

The V gene is TRBV7-9, the J gene TRBJ2-2. Germline V CDR1 and CDR2: SEHNR, FQNEAQ (reference sequence). The CDR3 contains 16 residues. The CDR3 protein is CASSLGGTKNTGELFF. Full variable domain (missing parts from reference TRBV7-9 and TRBJ2-2): DTGVSQNPRHKITKRGQNVTFRCDPISEHNRLYWYRQTLGQGPEFLTYFQNEAQLEKSRLLSDRFSAERPKGSFSTLEIQRTEQGDSAMYLCASSLGGTKNTGELFFGEGSRLTVL.

The chain is built from TRBV7-9 and TRBJ1-5; TCRdb designates TRBD1, a call that cannot be tested without DNA. The CDR3 has 13 amino acids. CDR1 and CDR2 from the germline V gene are SEHNR and FQNEAQ (reference sequence). CDR3: CASSGEGGQPQHF.

The chain couples TRBV6-1 to TRBJ2-3; the D call from TCRdb, TRBD1, cannot be confirmed without DNA. Germline CDR1 and CDR2: MNHNS and SASEGT. The CDR3 is made up of 15 amino acids. CDR3 in amino acids: CASSRLTGGPDTQYF.

The V and J genes are TRBV6-1 and TRBJ2-6; TCRdb names TRBD2, which stays unverified in the absence of DNA. There are 16 residues in the CDR3. The germline V gene encodes CDR1 MNHNS and CDR2 SASEGT. CDR3 residues: CASSTGSGAGANVLTF.

The CDR3 region is CASITGVGELFF. The chain employs TRBV6-6 and TRBJ2-2; there is no DNA to check the TCRdb D call of TRBD1. CDR1 is MNHNY, CDR2 SVGAGI, per germline (reference sequence). The CDR3 runs to 12 residues.

The CDR3 loop reads CASSSETGRMYGYTF. The chain has TRBV27 and TRBJ1-2; TCRdb's D call of TRBD1 is untestable without DNA. The CDR3 is 15 amino acids. Germline V CDR1 and CDR2: MNHEY, SMNVEV (reference sequence).

The rearrangement links TRBV5-1 to TRBJ2-1; without DNA, the TCRdb call of TRBD1 cannot be checked. Germline values: CDR1 SGHRS, CDR2 YFSETQ. This CDR3 is 14 amino acids long. The CDR3 reads CASSFTRTENEQFF. Full variable domain (outside the CDR3, taken from reference TRBV5-1 and TRBJ2-1): KAGVTQTPRYLIKTRGQQVTLSCSPISGHRSVSWYQQTPGQGLQFLFEYFSETQRNKGNFPGRFSGRQFSNSRSEMNVSTLELGDSALYLCASSFTRTENEQFFGPGTRLTVL.